Following are 5 T cell receptor beta chains from one sample sequenced in a study of CD8+CD57+ T cells in acquired aplastic anemia. Genomic DNA was employed as the template in profiling TCR beta VDJ and CDR3. MiXCR, run by TCRdb on the reads, gives a single entry per CDR3 protein. The table includes some 42,000 distinct CDR3 sequences, approximately 67% detected once. The sample taken for sequencing was sorted CD4+, CD8+, or CD8+CD57+ T cells (not recorded which) from PBMCs. The receptors derive from a human donor in good health, serving as a control.

The J gene is TRBJ1-6, the V gene TRBV19; the match to TRBD1 covers 9 bases. The V gene's germline CDR1 is LNHDA and CDR2 SQIVND (reference sequence). CDR3 length: 15 residues. V lost 7 bases to trimming and J lost 10 bases; unmatched junction nucleotides: 11. The CDR3 is CASTPDRGLGSPLHF. The CDR3 nucleotides are TGTGCCAGTACCCCGGACAGGGGCCTGGGATCACCCCTCCACTTT.

This chain joins TRBV7-9 and TRBJ1-6; D unresolved. V was trimmed by 5 bases and J by 5 bases, leaving 10 bases between them. From germline, CDR1 is SEHNR and CDR2 FQNEAQ (reference sequence). The CDR3 covers 14 residues. Written as DNA, the CDR3 is TGTGCCAGCAGCAATGGACGGAATAATTCACCCCTCCACTTT. Translated, it gives CASSNGRNNSPLHF. Filled out from reference TRBV7-9 and TRBJ1-6, the complete variable domain reads DTGVSQNPRHKITKRGQNVTFRCDPISEHNRLYWYRQTLGQGPEFLTYFQNEAQLEKSRLLSDRFSAERPKGSFSTLEIQRTEQGDSAMYLCASSNGRNNSPLHFGNGTRLTVT.

The genes are TRBV5-6 and TRBJ1-3; the D gene is possibly TRBD1 (6 bases). Germline loops: CDR1 SGHDT, CDR2 YYEEEE. The germline V and J ends were trimmed by 4 bases and 2 bases, with 10 bases remaining between them. The CDR3 is 14 amino acids. The CDR3 spells CASSRTAPGNTIYF. As DNA, the CDR3 is TGTGCCAGCAGCCGGACAGCACCTGGAAACACCATATATTTT.

The V gene is TRBV7-9, the J gene TRBJ1-6; no clear D. The length of the CDR3 is 14 residues. Germline CDR1 reads SEHNR; CDR2 reads FQNEAQ (reference sequence). V shed 2 bases and J shed 10 bases, with 12 bases lying between them. The CDR3 reads CASSLSLKRSPLHF. CDR3 DNA: TGTGCCAGCAGCTTATCGTTAAAGCGGTCACCCCTCCACTTT.

With respect to this clonotype: A read error is likely, as this CDR3 ends without the conserved phenylalanine or tryptophan. V usage is TRBV20-1 and J usage is TRBJ2-7; TRBD2 matches 8 bases. Trimming took 5 bases from V and 6 from J; bases not matched to a gene: 6. Germline loops: CDR1 DFQATT, CDR2 SNEGSKA (reference sequence). There are 12 residues in the CDR3. The CDR3 bases are TGCAGTGCTTGGACTAGCTTAAGCGAGCAGTACTAC. It codes for CSAWTSLSEQYY.